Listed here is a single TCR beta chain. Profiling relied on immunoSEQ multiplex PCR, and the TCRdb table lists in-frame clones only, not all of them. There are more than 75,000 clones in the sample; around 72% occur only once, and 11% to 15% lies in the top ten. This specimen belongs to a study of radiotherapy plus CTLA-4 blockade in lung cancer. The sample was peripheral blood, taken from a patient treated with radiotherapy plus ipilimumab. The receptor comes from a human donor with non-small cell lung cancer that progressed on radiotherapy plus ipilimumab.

CDR3 region: CATSRGGDDNEQFF. The CDR3 nucleotides are TGTGCCACCAGCAGGGGTGGGGATGACAATGAGCAGTTCTTC. The chain joins TRBV15 to TRBJ2-1; D gene uncertain. The length of the CDR3 is 14 residues. The germline V gene has CDR1 LNHNV and CDR2 YYDKDF (reference sequence). V was cut by 3 bases and J by 5 bases, with 11 bases left in between.